Listed below are T cell receptor beta chains from one sample, sequenced in a study of cytomegalovirus exposure and HLA in healthy donors. This table comes from immunoSEQ multiplex PCR, and its TCRdb copy is limited to in-frame clones, with some not included. The sample gives around 200,000 clones, almost 70% of which show up once; 2.6% is in the top ten. The material sequenced was PBMCs. The receptors originated from a man aged 40-49 years in good health and CMV-seropositive. CDR3s include the opening cysteine and the closing phenylalanine or tryptophan. A D gene is named only where the DNA matches it firmly. Expanded clones are given a class, and other clones once, few, many or no size at all.

size: few
D: TRBD2
J: TRBJ2-1
V: TRBV9
CDR3: CASSGGGDEQFF
DNA: TGTGCCAGCAGCGGCGGGGGAGATGAGCAGTTCTTC

size: once
D: NA
J: TRBJ1-5
V: TRBV6-4
CDR3: CASSTQVNQPQHF
DNA: TGTGCCAGCAGTACACAAGTCAATCAGCCCCAGCATTTT

size: NA
D: NA
J: TRBJ2-1
V: TRBV4-1
CDR3: CASSQAEENPYNEQFF
DNA: TGCGCCAGCAGCCAAGCGGAGGAAAACCCCTACAATGAGCAGTTCTTC

size: few
D: NA
J: TRBJ2-2
V: TRBV5-4
CDR3: CASRFDTNTGELFF
DNA: TGTGCCAGCAGATTCGACACGAACACCGGGGAGCTGTTTTTT

size: NA
D: NA
J: TRBJ2-2
V: TRBV18
CDR3: CATPQGSGRNTGELFF
DNA: TGTGCCACCCCCCAGGGGTCAGGGAGGAACACCGGGGAGCTGTTTTTT

size: NA
D: NA
J: TRBJ1-5
V: TRBV10-2
CDR3: CATSSGNQPQHF
DNA: TGCGCCACCTCTTCGGGGAATCAGCCCCAGCATTTT

size: NA
D: NA
J: TRBJ1-1
V: TRBV28
CDR3: CASSSQITNTEAFF
DNA: TGTGCCAGCAGTTCACAGATTACGAACACTGAAGCTTTCTTT

size: NA
D: TRBD1
J: TRBJ1-4
V: TRBV6-5
CDR3: CASRPDRVGAEKLFF
DNA: TGTGCCAGCAGGCCGGACAGGGTAGGGGCTGAAAAACTGTTTTTT

size: NA
D: NA
J: TRBJ1-3
V: TRBV14
CDR3: CASSRTGKGGNTIYF
DNA: TGTGCCAGCAGCCGCACCGGGAAGGGTGGGAACACCATATATTTT

size: NA
D: TRBD1
J: TRBJ1-2
V: TRBV27
CDR3: CASSSRDRAGYGYTF
DNA: TGTGCCAGCAGTTCCCGGGACAGGGCAGGCTATGGCTACACCTTC

size: NA
D: NA
J: TRBJ1-3
V: TRBV9
CDR3: CASSRGGMAAGNTIYF
DNA: TGTGCCAGCAGCCGGGGGGGGATGGCAGCTGGAAACACCATATATTTT